This T cell receptor beta chain was captured by sequencing in a study of blood T cells in healthy people across ages. PCR was performed a second time for roughly 7 to 11 cycles using a sample-barcoded 5' primer and a J-beta primer mix. One entry per CDR3 protein, called by TCRdb with MiXCR from the 5' RACE reads. Among hundreds of thousands of distinct CDR3 sequences listed, less than 60% were seen once. This clonotype was counted between two and nine times. Germline values: CDR1 MDHEN, CDR2 SYDVKM. The CDR3 covers 16 residues. V dropped 3 bases and J dropped 7; count of bases not matched to a gene: 11.

Source material: blood. This receptor was identified in a man at least 80 years old in good health. V and J are TRBV28 and TRBJ2-4; TRBD2 matches 8 bases. In nucleotides, the CDR3 is TGTGCCAGCAGTTTCCCCTCGCGGGGGGTTAACAACATTCAGTACTTC. Its protein is CASSFPSRGVNNIQYF. The full variable domain, in which reference TRBV28 and TRBJ2-4 provide the parts outside the CDR3, is DVKVTQSSRYLVKRTGEKVFLECVQDMDHENMFWYRQDPGLGLRLIYFSYDVKMKEKGDIPEGYSVSREKKERFSLILESASTNQTSMYLCASSFPSRGVNNIQYFGAGTRLSVL.